The 3 T cell receptor beta chains reported below all come from one sample, sequenced in a study of blood T cell repertoires in COVID-19 (dated by TCRdb to 2020 to 2021). The protocol used for the library was the immunoSEQ multiplex PCR assay. TCRdb took over this immuneACCESS table, retaining in-frame rearrangements with V and J assigned. Such tables are incomplete; in checked studies, under half of the missing clones stem from an unresolved V gene, and the remainder is unexplained. The sample table lists fewer than 150,000 clones, more than 70% of them with a count of one. Roughly a tenth of the sample is taken by the ten largest. Sequenced sample: peripheral blood. The receptors come from a man over 45 with active or convalescent COVID-19.

The chain couples TRBV11-1 to TRBJ2-2; no clear D gene. V dropped 3 bases and J dropped 0 bases, with 8 bases sitting between them. CDR3 length equals 15 residues. Per the germline V gene, CDR1 is SGHAT and CDR2 is FQDESV (reference sequence). The CDR3 DNA sequence: TGTGCCAGCAGCTTGGAGACGACGAACACCGGGGAGCTGTTTTTT. Protein: CASSLETTNTGELFF. The whole variable domain, filled in from reference TRBV11-1 and TRBJ2-2, reads EAEVAQSPRYKITEKSQAVAFWCDPISGHATLYWYRQILGQGPELLVQFQDESVVDDSQLPKDRFSAERLKGVDSTLKIQPAELGDSAMYLCASSLETTNTGELFFGEGSRLTVL.

The J gene is TRBJ2-3, the V gene TRBV7-6; D ambiguous. CDR1 SGHVS and CDR2 FNYEAQ come from the germline V gene. Trimming removed 5 bases from V and 5 bases from J, with 8 bases in between. The CDR3 runs to 12 residues. CDR3 coding DNA: TGTGCCAGCAGCAGCCGCGGAGATACGCAGTATTTT. Its translation is CASSSRGDTQYF.

The chain uses TRBV28 and TRBJ1-3; TRBD1 aligns across 9 bases. This CDR3 is built from 13 residues. Germline V CDR1 and CDR2: MDHEN, SYDVKM. After removal of 6 bases from V and 6 bases from J, the junction contained 3 bases not matched to a gene. This CDR3 is CASRRQGENTIYF. CDR3 bases: TGTGCCAGCAGGCGACAGGGGGAAAACACCATATATTTT.